This T cell receptor beta chain was sequenced during a study of beta chain features in type 1 diabetes. Overall study findings and caveats: Patients with Type 1 diabetes showed moderately but significantly shorter TCRB CDR3s in all four CD4+ subsets.

In all sorted populations, purity surpassed 98%. This clone appeared a few times. Antigen: not known. Every bit of the isolated RNA underwent reverse transcription, so sequencing read expressed TCRB transcripts. Repertoires were generated with immunoSEQ multiplex PCR, while TCRdb's copy carries only in-frame clones and drops some. This sample yields around 150,000 clones, of which about 8.1% are seen a single time; approximately 0.56% belongs to the top ten. V gave up 5 bases and J gave up 8 bases, with 16 bases separating them. The CDR3 is 14 residues long. Germline-derived CDR1 and CDR2 are SGHNT and YENEEA.

Sequenced input: central memory CD4+ T cells from blood. This chain links TRBV11-3 with TRBJ2-1, with D maybe TRBD2 (5 bases). The sequence came from a woman younger than 35 with type 1 diabetes. CDR3 residues: CASSPEQSSDEQFF. CDR3 nucleotides: TGTGCCAGCAGCCCCGAACAGAGTAGCGATGAGCAGTTCTTC.